The 22 T cell receptor beta chains below all came from one sample that was sequenced in a study of blood T cells in healthy people across ages. Together with a sample-barcoded 5' primer, a J-beta primer mix was included in a second PCR lasting roughly 6 to 12 cycles. Each CDR3 protein is one row after TCRdb ran MiXCR on the 5' RACE reads. Of under 2,000,000 distinct CDR3 sequences listed, about 49% were seen once; the top ten hold roughly 2.1%. Material: blood. These receptors were obtained from a middle-aged woman in good health.

This clonotype was seen once. The CDR3 DNA reads as TGTGCCAGCAGGCTTGGACAGGTCAGCGAGCAGTACTTC. Residues: CASRLGQVSEQYF. V and J are TRBV12-3 or TRBV12-4 and TRBJ2-7, with 7 bases lining up with TRBD1. Losses at the gene ends were 6 bases for V and 6 bases for J; bases not matched to a gene: 8. This CDR3 has 13 residues.

The sample holds a few counts of this clonotype. This chain uses TRBV2 with TRBJ2-4; a weak D match, TRBD1 (5 bases). The J call could be wrong; TRBJ2-5 is a better fit for the DNA end. Germline V lookup: CDR1 SNHLY, CDR2 FYNNEI. The CDR3 extends over 15 amino acids. The CDR3, as DNA: TGTGCCAGCAGTGAAGAGGGTAACCAGGGAGAGACCCAGTACTTC. This encodes CASSEEGNQGETQYF.

The chain couples TRBV4-1 to TRBJ1-2, with no clear D. This CDR3 is built from 13 residues. Trimming shortened V by 0 bases and J by 11 bases, and 13 bases separated the two germline ends. Germline assignment: CDR1 MGHRA and CDR2 YSYEKL. CDR3 nucleotides: TGCGCCAGCAGCCAAGATCCCGGGGAGAGATACACCTTC. Translating it yields CASSQDPGERYTF.

The V call is TRBV20-1, the J call TRBJ1-2, with D perhaps TRBD1 (5 bases). Trimming shortened V by 3 bases and J by 4 bases, and 21 bases separated the two germline ends. Germline CDR1 is DFQATT and CDR2 is SNEGSKA (reference sequence). The CDR3 totals 16 residues. This CDR3 reads CSARAVTGALVYGYTF. CDR3 DNA: TGCAGTGCTAGGGCCGTCACCGGGGCGCTCGTCTATGGCTACACCTTC.

This chain uses TRBV11-2 with TRBJ2-3, with 7 bases matching TRBD2. J gave up 0 bases and V 5 bases, and 8 bases lay outside the gene matches. The CDR3 extends over 16 amino acids. Germline assignment: CDR1 SGHAT and CDR2 FQNNGV. The CDR3 region is CASSPRPAGSTDTQYF. The CDR3 region has the DNA TGTGCCAGCAGCCCACGACCAGCGGGGAGCACAGATACGCAGTATTTT.

The genes are TRBV24-1 and TRBJ1-5; the D gene is possibly TRBD1 (5 bases). Germline-derived CDR1 and CDR2 are KGHDR and SFDVKD. This CDR3 is 12 amino acids long. Trimming shortened V by 0 bases and J by 9 bases, and 5 bases separated the two germline ends. The CDR3 nucleotides read TGTGCCACCAGTGATTTGGGGACGCCCCAGCATTTT. Amino acid sequence: CATSDLGTPQHF.

Only a few counts were recorded for this clonotype. V and J are TRBV7-2 and TRBJ2-7; D unclear. V lost 2 bases to trimming and J lost 0 bases, with 11 bases between them. The CDR3 spans 15 residues. Germline V gene sequence: CDR1 SGHTA, CDR2 FQGNSA. DNA for the CDR3: TGTGCCAGCAGCTTATCTGCACTTGACTCCTACGAGCAGTACTTC. Translating it yields CASSLSALDSYEQYF.

The J gene is TRBJ2-1, the V gene TRBV11-2; the match to TRBD2 covers 9 bases. The CDR3 contains 15 residues. Germline CDR1 and CDR2: SGHAT and FQNNGV. The V segment lost 2 bases and the J segment 7 bases; nucleotides outside the gene matches: 6. In DNA form, the CDR3 reads TGTGCCAGCAGCTTACAATCAGCGGGGGGTAATGAGCAGTTCTTC. This encodes CASSLQSAGGNEQFF.

This clonotype was seen more than once but under ten times. The V and J genes are TRBV5-1 and TRBJ2-3; no clear D gene. The CDR3 sequence is 14 residues long. Per the germline V gene, CDR1 is SGHRS and CDR2 is YFSETQ. V gave up 0 bases and J gave up 2 bases, with 7 bases separating them. CDR3 in DNA: TGCGCCAGCAGCTTGGATTTGTACACAGATACGCAGTATTTT. It specifies CASSLDLYTDTQYF.

On this clonotype: Since no conserved phenylalanine or tryptophan closes the CDR3, a read error is the likely cause. This chain uses TRBV4-3 with TRBJ2-5; weak D call: TRBD1 (6 bases). The V gene's germline CDR1 is LGHNA and CDR2 YSLEER. CDR3 length equals 15 residues. The CDR3 loop is CASSPIQGYQGTQYY. The CDR3 coding sequence is TGCGCCAGCAGCCCCATCCAGGGGTACCAAGGGACCCAGTACTAC.

This clonotype was counted between two and nine times. J is TRBJ2-4 and V is TRBV6-5; the match to TRBD1 covers 7 bases. This CDR3 is built from 14 residues. V shed 4 bases, J shed 4 bases, and the junction held 4 bases outside the gene matches. Germline V gives CDR1 MNHEY, CDR2 SVGAGI. The DNA for the CDR3 is TGTGCCAGCAGTTTGGGACAGCGAAAAAACATTCAGTACTTC. Translating gives CASSLGQRKNIQYF.

Comments on this clonotype: A much larger clone differs by one base, so this may be a read error. The chain joins TRBV7-2 to TRBJ2-5; 10 nucleotides match TRBD1. With V trimmed by 5 bases and J by 4 bases, 4 bases remained unmatched. Germline V gives CDR1 SGHTA, CDR2 FQGNSA. The CDR3 is 14 residues long. This CDR3 reads CASSRTGGPETQYF. The CDR3 nucleotides are TGTGCCAGCAGCCGGACAGGGGGTCCAGAGACCCAGTACTTC.

The sample holds a few counts of this clonotype. The chain is built from TRBV20-1 and TRBJ2-5, with D maybe TRBD1 (6 bases). The CDR3 consists of 16 residues. CDR1 and CDR2 (germline): DFQATT, SNEGSKA (reference sequence). Trimming shortened V by 2 bases and J by 1 base, and 17 bases separated the two germline ends. CDR3 nucleotide sequence: TGCAGTGCTAGACCCTCGTTAACAGGGCCCCAAGAGACCCAGTACTTC. This translates into CSARPSLTGPQETQYF.

This sequence joins TRBV10-3 and TRBJ2-3, with 10 bases aligning to TRBD1. V was clipped by 4 bases and J by 3 bases; unmatched bases: 7. The CDR3 sequence is 16 residues long. Germline CDR1 is ENHRY and CDR2 is SYGVKD. CDR3 protein: CAISGGQGTSTDTQYF. The DNA for the CDR3 is TGTGCCATCAGTGGGGGACAGGGGACTTCAACAGATACGCAGTATTTT.

The CDR3 DNA follows: TGTGCCAGCAGCAAAGAGGGACAGGGGGCGGAGACCCAGTACTTC. Encoded protein: CASSKEGQGAETQYF. The chain couples TRBV21-1 to TRBJ2-7; no DNA check was done on the table's D call, TRBD1. The J call is doubtful: the DNA matches TRBJ2-5 better. TRBV21-1 is recorded as a pseudogene. The CDR3 totals 15 residues.

The chain employs TRBV15 and TRBJ1-5; 8 bases line up with TRBD1. Trimming took 3 bases from V and 4 from J; bases not matched to a gene: 20. This CDR3 contains 20 residues. Germline CDR1 LNHNV, CDR2 YYDKDF (reference sequence). CDR3 sequence: CATSRDLRQGALQGNQPQHF. The CDR3 nucleotides read TGTGCCACCAGCAGGGATCTGAGGCAGGGGGCTCTTCAGGGTAATCAGCCCCAGCATTTT.

This clonotype was detected only a few times. This chain uses TRBV7-2 with TRBJ2-1, with a weak D call TRBD2 (6 bases). The ends were cut back, 1 base at V and 9 bases at J, with 19 bases in the middle. The germline V gene encodes CDR1 SGHTA and CDR2 FQGNSA. This CDR3 has 16 residues. The CDR3, as DNA: TGTGCCAGCAGCTTAGTGGGACCTACCGTGGAGGGTGAGCAGTTCTTC. It codes for CASSLVGPTVEGEQFF.

This clonotype was observed a few times. The rearrangement joins TRBV4-1 to TRBJ1-2; TRBD1 agrees at 7 bases. Germline CDR1 MGHRA, CDR2 YSYEKL. V lost 0 bases to trimming and J lost 5 bases; unmatched junction nucleotides: 6. The CDR3 runs 15 residues. The CDR3 reads CASSQEVRGEYGYTF. The CDR3 nucleotides are TGCGCCAGCAGCCAAGAGGTCAGGGGGGAGTATGGCTACACCTTC.

This chain connects TRBV27 to TRBJ2-1; D is undetermined. Trimming stripped 5 bases from V and 7 bases from J, with 18 bases between. The germline V gene encodes CDR1 MNHEY and CDR2 SMNVEV (reference sequence). CDR3 length: 15 amino acids. In DNA form, the CDR3 reads TGTGCCAGCAGTGGCCACGCCCCCATAGGGAATGAGCAGTTCTTC. Its translation: CASSGHAPIGNEQFF.

This clonotype has a handful of counts. The chain is built from TRBV4-1 and TRBJ2-7; no clear D. Trimming left V 0 bases short and J 4 bases short, with 7 bases between. The germline V gene has CDR1 MGHRA and CDR2 YSYEKL. The CDR3 runs 13 residues. CDR3 protein: CASSQETRYEQYF. CDR3 in DNA: TGCGCCAGCAGCCAAGAGACTCGATACGAGCAGTACTTC.

To note about this clonotype: One end of the junction is discordant with germline, which a read error may explain. The V gene is TRBV24-1, the J gene TRBJ2-6; no reliable D call. CDR3 size: 16 residues. Germline V gene lookup returns CDR1 KGHDR and CDR2 SFDVKD. The DNA of the CDR3 is TGTGCCGCCAGTCCTAGGGCAGACTCTGGGGCCAACGTCCTGACTTTC. Its protein is CAASPRADSGANVLTF.

Details on this clonotype: Just one base apart from a much larger clone, this may be a read error. The CDR3 region is CASSLGLTGGSDTQYF. Here the CDR3 DNA reads TGCGCCAGCAGCTTGGGACTAACGGGGGGCTCAGATACGCAGTATTTT. This chain connects TRBV5-1 to TRBJ2-3; TRBD2 is a possible D gene (7 bases). This CDR3 has 16 residues. The germline V and J ends were trimmed by 0 bases and 4 bases, with 15 bases remaining between them. The germline gives CDR1 SGHRS, CDR2 YFSETQ.